These 28 T cell receptor beta chains came from one sample sequenced in a study of cytomegalovirus exposure and HLA in healthy donors. The PCR was carried out with 60 Vbeta primers and 13 Jbeta primers. Produced via immunoSEQ multiplex PCR; TCRdb's table is partial and in-frame only. In the table there are some 110,000 clones, more than 80% of which are singletons. The specimen was PBMCs. The receptor set was obtained from a man between 18 and 29 years old in good health and CMV-seronegative.

This clone showed up just once. CDR3 sequence: CSVNLFSSYEQYF. The CDR3 DNA is TGCAGCGTTAACCTGTTTAGCTCCTACGAGCAGTACTTC. This sequence joins TRBV29-1 and TRBJ2-7; D gene uncertain. Trimming removed 5 bases at V and 0 bases at J, with 11 bases between. The germline CDR1 and CDR2 sequences are SQVTM and ANQGSEA. This CDR3 is 13 amino acids long.

The CDR3 coding sequence is TGTGCCAGCAGCTACCGGGACAGTAATGAAAAACTGTTTTTT. Protein sequence: CASSYRDSNEKLFF. This chain connects TRBV7-9 to TRBJ1-4; 7 nucleotides agree with TRBD1. The trim removed 4 bases at V and 4 bases at J, leaving 3 bases unmatched. The germline CDR1 and CDR2 sequences are SEHNR and FQNEAQ (reference sequence). This CDR3 contains 14 residues.

CDR3 DNA sequence: TGTGCCAGCAGTCAGGGCTACGTCCTAGATACGCAGTATTTT. Its protein product is CASSQGYVLDTQYF. The chain employs TRBV28 and TRBJ2-3, with D possibly matching TRBD1 (5 bases). The CDR3 is 14 amino acids. Trimming cost V 5 bases and J 5 bases, with 14 bases left between them. Germline values: CDR1 MDHEN, CDR2 SYDVKM.

The chain recombines TRBV9 with TRBJ1-2; 8 nucleotides align to TRBD1. CDR3 length: 14 amino acids. Germline-derived CDR1 and CDR2 are SGDLS and YYNGEE. V lost 2 bases to trimming and J lost 6 bases; unmatched junction nucleotides: 6. Here the CDR3 DNA reads TGTGCCAGCAGCGTCGATGGACAGGGCGATGGCTACACCTTC. Protein product: CASSVDGQGDGYTF. Full variable domain (outside the CDR3, taken from reference TRBV9 and TRBJ1-2): DSGVTQTPKHLITATGQRVTLRCSPRSGDLSVYWYQQSLDQGLQFLIQYYNGEERAKGNILERFSAQQFPDLHSELNLSSLELGDSALYFCASSVDGQGDGYTFGSGTRLTVV.

This clone was counted once. The chain carries TRBV18 and TRBJ2-7, with TRBD2 matching over 8 bases. Germline V gene data show CDR1 as KGHSH and CDR2 as LQKENI. V was clipped by 2 bases and J by 3 bases; unmatched bases: 3. This CDR3 is 14 amino acids long. The CDR3 is CASSPDSGIYEQYF. DNA of the CDR3: TGTGCCAGCTCACCAGATAGCGGGATCTACGAGCAGTACTTC.

The V and J genes are TRBV5-1 and TRBJ1-3; 7 bases are shared with TRBD1. The junction had 7 bases not matched to a gene; V was cut back by 1 base and J by 0 bases. The CDR3 loop spans 17 amino acids. Germline V gene data show CDR1 as SGHRS and CDR2 as YFSETQ. The CDR3 DNA reads as TGCGCCAGCAGCTTGAATGGACAGGCCAACTCTGGAAACACCATATATTTT. As protein: CASSLNGQANSGNTIYF.

V is TRBV6-5 and J is TRBJ1-2; 9 nucleotides line up with TRBD1. This CDR3 contains 15 residues. V shed 5 bases and J 7 bases; nucleotides not matched to a gene: 11. Germline V gene data show CDR1 as MNHEY and CDR2 as SVGAGI. CDR3 in amino acids: CASSPPGQGAVGYTF. The CDR3 DNA is TGTGCCAGCAGTCCCCCGGGACAGGGAGCGGTTGGCTACACCTTC.

V usage is TRBV6-6 and J usage is TRBJ1-2, with TRBD1 as a possible D gene (6 bases). In germline, CDR1 is MNHNY, CDR2 SVGAGI (reference sequence). The CDR3 runs 13 residues. V shed 6 bases and J shed 4 bases, with 12 bases lying between them. The CDR3 coding sequence is TGTGCCAGCAGCACAACAGGGATCTATGGCTACACCTTC. This gives the protein CASSTTGIYGYTF.

This clone was seen just once. The chain couples TRBV25-1 to TRBJ1-1, with D perhaps TRBD1 (5 bases). The CDR3 has 15 amino acids. CDR1 MGHDK and CDR2 SYGVNS come from the germline V gene. V was pared by 8 bases and J by 6 bases, with 22 bases between. The DNA of the CDR3 is TGTGCCAGCCAAAAAGAGACCAGGGCCAACGCTGAAGCTTTCTTT. This gives the protein CASQKETRANAEAFF.

This chain joins TRBV5-4 and TRBJ2-7; 16 bases align to TRBD2. CDR1 SGHNT and CDR2 YYREEE come from the germline V gene (reference sequence). The CDR3 consists of 18 residues. With 3 bases clipped from V and 6 bases from J, the junction kept 12 bases outside the gene matches. The CDR3 here is CASSSPGLAGGPYGEQYF. In nucleotides, the CDR3 is TGTGCCAGCAGCTCTCCGGGACTAGCGGGAGGGCCTTACGGCGAGCAGTACTTC.

V gene TRBV18 combines with J gene TRBJ1-4; D unresolved. Germline V CDR1 and CDR2: KGHSH, LQKENI. The germline V and J ends were trimmed by 3 bases and 3 bases, with 8 bases remaining between them. The CDR3 extends over 14 amino acids. CDR3 DNA: TGTGCCAGCTCACCGGACGGGGCTAATGAAAAACTGTTTTTT. Translation: CASSPDGANEKLFF.

The chain carries TRBV6-1 and TRBJ1-1, with D hard to call. This CDR3 has 11 amino acids. CDR1 MNHNS and CDR2 SASEGT come from the germline V gene. V shed 10 bases and J shed 1 base, with 7 bases lying between them. The CDR3 sequence: CATRQNTEAFF. In DNA, the CDR3 is TGTGCCACCCGACAGAACACTGAAGCTTTCTTT.

V usage is TRBV5-1 and J usage is TRBJ2-2; tentatively, D is TRBD2 (5 bases). Trimming took 5 bases from V and 3 from J, leaving 14 bases between them. This CDR3 is built from 15 residues. From germline, CDR1 is SGHRS and CDR2 YFSETQ. In nucleotides, the CDR3 is TGCGCCAGCAGGTTGCCGGGGTTGGACACCGGGGAGCTGTTTTTT. Protein: CASRLPGLDTGELFF.

The V and J genes are TRBV6-4 and TRBJ2-3; TRBD2 aligns across 7 bases. V lost 0 bases and J lost 2; bases outside the gene matches: 2. The CDR3 has 15 residues. The germline V gene encodes CDR1 MRHNA and CDR2 SNTAGT. This chain's CDR3 is CASSDSREITDTQYF. The CDR3 DNA reads as TGTGCCAGCAGTGACTCGCGGGAGATCACAGATACGCAGTATTTT.

This clone came up a few times. V gene TRBV4-3 combines with J gene TRBJ2-1; 7 bases map to TRBD2. Germline CDR1 reads LGHNA; CDR2 reads YSLEER. This CDR3 is built from 15 residues. Unmatched junction bases numbered 6, after V lost 0 bases and J lost 7 bases. CDR3 protein: CASSQDTLSGNEQFF. In nucleotides, the CDR3 is TGCGCCAGCAGCCAAGACACCCTTAGCGGGAATGAGCAGTTCTTC.

This chain joins TRBV5-4 and TRBJ1-2; no firm D call. The CDR3 has 14 amino acids. CDR1 is SGHNT, CDR2 YYREEE, per germline (reference sequence). The germline V and J ends were trimmed by 4 bases and 0 bases, with 10 bases remaining between them. The CDR3 region is CASSPTSANYGYTF. The CDR3 DNA reads TGTGCCAGCAGCCCAACATCAGCTAACTATGGCTACACCTTC.

The chain uses TRBV5-1 and TRBJ2-7, with TRBD2 as a possible D gene (6 bases). The germline gives CDR1 SGHRS, CDR2 YFSETQ. The CDR3 is 14 amino acids. V lost 1 base and J lost 4, with 12 bases in between. The CDR3 loop reads CASSLSGAGYEQYF. In nucleotides, the CDR3 is TGCGCCAGCAGCTTGTCGGGAGCCGGATACGAGCAGTACTTC.

The DNA of the CDR3 is TGTGCCAGCAGCTTAACGGGTCTGAGATTTGCTGGGCCCTCCTACGAGCAGTACTTC. Translating it yields CASSLTGLRFAGPSYEQYF. V is TRBV7-3 and J is TRBJ2-7, with D uncertain. This CDR3 comprises 19 residues. In germline, CDR1 is SGHTA, CDR2 FQGTGA. V dropped 0 bases and J dropped 0 bases, with 21 bases sitting between them.

This clone showed up just once. This rearrangement joins TRBV13 to TRBJ2-2; TRBD2 matches 11 bases. Germline CDR1 is PRHDT and CDR2 is FYEKMQ (reference sequence). J was trimmed by 3 bases and V by 2 bases; bases with no gene match: 11. This CDR3 is built from 19 residues. The CDR3 coding sequence is TGTGCCAGCAGCTTATCTCTTACTAGCGGGAGTAGCTACACCGGGGAGCTGTTTTTT. Its translation is CASSLSLTSGSSYTGELFF.

This chain connects TRBV19 to TRBJ1-3, with TRBD1 identical over 9 bases. The germline V gene encodes CDR1 LNHDA and CDR2 SQIVND (reference sequence). Trimming removed 8 bases from V and 1 base from J; junction bases left unmatched: 15. The CDR3 loop spans 18 amino acids. The chain's CDR3 is CASRLSTGGLRSGNTIYF. The CDR3 DNA reads as TGTGCCAGTCGCCTTTCGACAGGGGGTTTAAGGTCTGGAAACACCATATATTTT.

This clone was found a few times. The chain joins TRBV14 to TRBJ1-1; D unresolved. The CDR3 is 15 amino acids. CDR1 and CDR2 (germline): SGHDN, FVKESK. Deletions cut 0 bases from V and 0 bases from J, with 8 bases between. The CDR3 DNA sequence: TGTGCCAGCAGCCAAGATCCACTGATGAACACTGAAGCTTTCTTT. Translating it yields CASSQDPLMNTEAFF.

The J gene is TRBJ1-1, the V gene TRBV7-2, with unresolved D. The CDR3 length is 14 residues. Germline values: CDR1 SGHTA, CDR2 FQGNSA. The V gene lost 5 bases and the J gene lost 1 base, with 11 bases spanning the gap. CDR3 bases: TGTGCCAGCAGCATTAGTCCTCAGAACACTGAAGCTTTCTTT. This codes for CASSISPQNTEAFF.

This clone was counted once. The chain employs TRBV9 and TRBJ2-7; a weak D match, TRBD2 (6 bases). Per germline, CDR1 SGDLS and CDR2 YYNGEE. CDR3 length: 15 residues. The V end was cut by 4 bases, the J end by 6 bases, with 20 bases between. The CDR3 nucleotides read TGTGCCAGCAGCCCTCAGGGACTCTCCGCCTCCGAGCAGTACTTC. Translation gives CASSPQGLSASEQYF.

The CDR3 region is CASSLFSTGTGPNYGYTF. CDR3 sequence (DNA): TGTGCCAGCAGTTTATTCTCTACCGGGACAGGGCCTAACTATGGCTACACCTTC. The chain couples TRBV27 to TRBJ1-2; TRBD1 matches at 9 bases. The germline CDR1 and CDR2 sequences are MNHEY and SMNVEV (reference sequence). The CDR3 has 18 residues. V lost 1 base, J lost 0 bases, and 9 bases stayed unmatched.

This clone was seen only once. The chain combines TRBV6-5 with TRBJ1-1, with TRBD1 identical over 7 bases. V lost 6 bases to trimming and J lost 1 base; unmatched junction nucleotides: 8. This CDR3 is built from 15 residues. The germline V gene encodes CDR1 MNHEY and CDR2 SVGAGI. CDR3 sequence reads: CASSDRALRNTEAFF. The CDR3 DNA reads as TGTGCCAGCAGCGACAGGGCTCTAAGGAACACTGAAGCTTTCTTT.

The CDR3 loop reads CASSFGTSGTDTQYF. In DNA form, the CDR3 reads TGTGCCAGCAGCTTCGGGACTAGCGGCACAGATACGCAGTATTTT. The rearrangement links TRBV5-8 to TRBJ2-3; TRBD2 matches 10 bases. The germline CDR1 and CDR2 sequences are SGHTS and YDEGEE. The CDR3 contains 15 residues. Trimming at V came to 2 bases and at J to 1 base, leaving 1 base not matched to a gene.

The chain couples TRBV7-6 to TRBJ2-1, with 11 bases fitting TRBD2. CDR1 and CDR2 from the germline V gene are SGHVS and FNYEAQ. V lost 5 bases, J lost 9 bases, and 12 bases stayed unmatched. This CDR3 region has 16 residues. The CDR3 nucleotides read TGTGCCAGCAGCGCAGGGACTAGCGGCCTAGAGGCTGAGCAGTTCTTC. The encoded protein is CASSAGTSGLEAEQFF.

V usage is TRBV19 and J usage is TRBJ2-2, with 9 bases lining up with TRBD2. The CDR3 extends over 15 amino acids. The germline V gene encodes CDR1 LNHDA and CDR2 SQIVND (reference sequence). The ends lost 10 bases at V and 4 bases at J; junction bases unmatched: 10. The CDR3 here is CATSIAGAFTGELFF. The CDR3 region has the DNA TGTGCCACTTCTATAGCGGGGGCCTTCACCGGGGAGCTGTTTTTT.